The 2 T cell receptor beta chains in this list originate from one sample, sequenced in a study of blood T cells in healthy people across ages. For the second PCR, which ran for about 7 to 11 cycles, a sample-barcoded 5' primer and a J-beta primer mix were used. MiXCR, run by TCRdb on the 5' RACE reads, gives a single entry per CDR3 protein. In the table there are approximately 690,000 distinct CDR3 sequences, under 70% of which are singletons. The sample taken for sequencing was blood. The receptor set was obtained from a man between 60 and 75 years old in good health.

The chain carries TRBV2 and TRBJ2-3, with TRBD2 matching over 14 bases. Germline V gene sequence: CDR1 SNHLY, CDR2 FYNNEI. This CDR3 has 15 residues. V shed 6 bases and J 7 bases; nucleotides not matched to a gene: 6. This CDR3 is CASRPGLAGANTQYF. For the CDR3, the DNA is TGTGCCAGCAGACCGGGACTAGCGGGGGCAAATACGCAGTATTTT.

This chain links TRBV21-1 with TRBJ2-5; the table's D gene call, TRBD1, was not cross checked with the DNA. TRBV21-1 is marked as a pseudogene. The CDR3 extends over 14 amino acids. In nucleotides, the CDR3 is TGTGCCAGCAGCGACCCGGGGAAAGGAGAGACCCAGTACTTC. It specifies CASSDPGKGETQYF.